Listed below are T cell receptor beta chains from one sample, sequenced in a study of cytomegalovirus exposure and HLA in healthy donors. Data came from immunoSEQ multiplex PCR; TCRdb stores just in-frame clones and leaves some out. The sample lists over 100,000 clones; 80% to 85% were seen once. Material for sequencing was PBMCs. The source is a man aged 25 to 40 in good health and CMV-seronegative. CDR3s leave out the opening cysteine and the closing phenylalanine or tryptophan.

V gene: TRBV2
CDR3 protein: ASSRDRVPEAF

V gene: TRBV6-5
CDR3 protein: ASSSLYEQY

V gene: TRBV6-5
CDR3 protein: ASRGQGLRYGYT

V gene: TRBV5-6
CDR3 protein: ASSHDRVTEAF

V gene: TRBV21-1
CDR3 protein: ASSRDRGTGELF

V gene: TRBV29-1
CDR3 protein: SVRQGGANTGELF

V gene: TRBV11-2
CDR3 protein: ASTDRGQGRGSPLH

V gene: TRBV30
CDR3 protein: AWSGSGADTQY

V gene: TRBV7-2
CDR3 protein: ASSFQGGGGNQPQH

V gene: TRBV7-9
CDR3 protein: ASSPRLAVPSSSYNEQF

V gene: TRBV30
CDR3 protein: AWSDFGPDGGDHGYT

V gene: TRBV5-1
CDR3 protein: ASSSPGLANQNTGELF

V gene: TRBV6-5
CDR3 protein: ASSYKGAWEQY

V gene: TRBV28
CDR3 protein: ASSFTGGGETQY

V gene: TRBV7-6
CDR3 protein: ASSSGQLYATNEKLF

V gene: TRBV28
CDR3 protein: ASSLKRQRYEQY

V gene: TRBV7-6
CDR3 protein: ASSSTTSLDTQY

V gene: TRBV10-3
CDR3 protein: AITRLAGNQETQY

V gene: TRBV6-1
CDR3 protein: ASSDPPTSGLAKNIQY

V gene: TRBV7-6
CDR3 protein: ASSTRAGTALTGELF

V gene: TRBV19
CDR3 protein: ASSTPRGERREAF

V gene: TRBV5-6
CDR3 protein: ASSLGAGGPYEQY

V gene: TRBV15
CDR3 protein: ATSRGEETQY

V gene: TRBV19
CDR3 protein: ASSMERRGFTEAF

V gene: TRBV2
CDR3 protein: ASSSTTVGPGELF

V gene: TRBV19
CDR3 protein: ASKVGPANTEAF

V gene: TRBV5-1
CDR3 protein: ASSPEARSYGYT

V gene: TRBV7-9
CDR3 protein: ASTTSGPNTGELF

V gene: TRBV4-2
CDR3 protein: ASSQNKNTEAF

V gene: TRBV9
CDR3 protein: ASSVLAGGTADTQY